What follows are 5 T cell receptor beta chains derived from one specimen sequenced in a study of neoadjuvant anti-PD-1 for oral cavity cancer. Time point meaning: after neoadjuvant nivolumab, at surgical resection. TCRdb's table, derived via immunoSEQ multiplex PCR, lists solely in-frame clones and lacks some. In the table there are approximately 10,000 clones, approximately 59% of which are singletons. The sample in question was PBMCs, obtained after nivolumab (anti-PD-1) treatment. These TCRs come from a person aged 40 to 85 with oral cavity squamous cell carcinoma.

The CDR3 nucleotides are TGTGCCAGCAGCGAGGGACTAGCGGGGGGGCCGGGAGAGACCCAGTACTTC. Amino acids: CASSEGLAGGPGETQYF. The V gene is TRBV11-2, the J gene TRBJ2-5; 16 nucleotides agree with TRBD2. The V gene end was trimmed by 5 bases and the J gene end by 4 bases; junction bases not matched to a gene: 7. The length of the CDR3 is 17 residues. The germline V gene encodes CDR1 SGHAT and CDR2 FQNNGV. Together with reference TRBV11-2 and TRBJ2-5, the CDR3 gives the full variable domain: EAGVAQSPRYKIIEKRQSVAFWCNPISGHATLYWYQQILGQGPKLLIQFQNNGVVDDSQLPKDRFSAERLKGVDSTLKIQPAKLEDSAVYLCASSEGLAGGPGETQYFGPGTRLLVL.

The V call is TRBV27, the J call TRBJ1-2, with D unclear. V gave up 3 bases and J gave up 2 bases, with 7 bases separating them. This CDR3 has 13 residues. Looked up from germline, CDR1 is MNHEY and CDR2 is SMNVEV (reference sequence). The DNA for the CDR3 is TGTGCCAGCAGTTTCGAGGGCAACTATGGCTACACCTTC. It translates to CASSFEGNYGYTF.

The chain combines TRBV7-2 with TRBJ2-7; TRBD1 matches at 8 bases. This CDR3 has 15 amino acids. Trimming at V came to 1 base and at J to 4 bases, leaving 6 bases not matched to a gene. Germline V gene sequence: CDR1 SGHTA, CDR2 FQGNSA. The CDR3: CASSLVVGQGYEQYF. CDR3 DNA: TGTGCCAGCAGCTTAGTGGTTGGACAGGGTTACGAGCAGTACTTC. Using reference TRBV7-2 and TRBJ2-7 for the parts outside the CDR3, the full variable domain is GAGVSQSPSNKVTEKGKDVELRCDPISGHTALYWYRQSLGQGLEFLIYFQGNSAPDKSGLPSDRFSAERTGGSVSTLTIQRTQQEDSAVYLCASSLVVGQGYEQYFGPGTRLTVT.

The chain links TRBV15 to TRBJ1-1; D call uncertain. CDR3 length: 13 amino acids. Trimming cost V 1 base and J 1 base, with 4 bases left between them. In germline, CDR1 is LNHNV, CDR2 YYDKDF (reference sequence). The DNA for the CDR3 is TGTGCCACCAGCAGAGTAAGGAACACTGAAGCTTTCTTT. Residues: CATSRVRNTEAFF.

This clone has a single count. The rearrangement uses TRBV15 and TRBJ2-1; TRBD1 matches at 7 bases. The CDR3 consists of 17 residues. Germline V gives CDR1 LNHNV, CDR2 YYDKDF (reference sequence). Germline trimming cut 5 bases from V and 7 bases from J; bases unmatched to any gene: 17. CDR3 residues: CATSANRRRQGKNEQFF. CDR3 in DNA: TGTGCCACCAGCGCCAACCGTCGGAGACAGGGTAAAAATGAGCAGTTCTTC. The whole variable domain, filled in from reference TRBV15 and TRBJ2-1, reads DAMVIQNPRYQVTQFGKPVTLSCSQTLNHNVMYWYQQKSSQAPKLLFHYYDKDFNNEADTPDNFQSRRPNTSFCFLDIRSPGLGDTAMYLCATSANRRRQGKNEQFFGPGTRLTVL.